The 8 T cell receptor beta chains below all came from one sample that was sequenced in a study of blood T cells in healthy people across ages (dated by TCRdb to 2014 to 2015). The library was obtained by 5' RACE. TCRdb names Illumina HiSeq 2500 as the instrument used. A second roughly 6 to 12 cycle PCR used a sample-barcoded 5' primer and a J-beta primer mix. TCRdb reworked the public reads: Q25 trimming with fastp, MiXCR clone assembly, productive beta chains retained. Every entry covers one CDR3 protein and lists the most common genes and DNA from its rows. Across this sample there are hundreds of thousands of distinct CDR3 sequences, with 40% to 50% seen only once. The leading ten clones occupy around 21% of the sample. Sequenced: blood. Receptors were obtained from a man aged 55 to 69 in good health.

This rearrangement joins TRBV20-1 to TRBJ2-4, with a weak D call TRBD2 (5 bases). CDR3 length equals 15 residues. Germline V gives CDR1 DFQATT, CDR2 SNEGSKA (reference sequence). Trimming cost V 4 bases and J 1 base, with 14 bases left between them. The DNA of the CDR3 is TGCAGTGCTACTAGGACTCCCCGGGCCAAAAACATTCAGTACTTC. Its protein product is CSATRTPRAKNIQYF.

The chain employs TRBV7-8 and TRBJ2-5; D could derive from TRBD1 or TRBD2 (5 bases each). This CDR3 region has 16 residues. The V and J ends lost 1 base and 5 bases respectively, with 17 bases between them. Germline V gene data show CDR1 as SGHVS and CDR2 as FQNEAQ. CDR3 DNA sequence: TGTGCCAGCAGCTTAGAGTCGGCAACGGGGCGGGAGACCCAGTACTTC. Encoded protein: CASSLESATGRETQYF.

This clonotype appeared many times. The J gene is TRBJ2-7, the V gene TRBV7-9; 7 bases fit TRBD1. The CDR3 contains 11 residues. The J segment lost 9 bases and the V segment lost 5 bases, leaving 4 bases of the junction unmatched. CDR1 is SEHNR and CDR2 is FQNEAQ in the germline V gene (reference sequence). CDR3 nucleotides: TGTGCCAGCAGCGAGGGGACAGTGCAGTACTTC. Amino acids: CASSEGTVQYF. Using reference TRBV7-9 and TRBJ2-7 for the parts outside the CDR3, the full variable domain is DTGVSQNPRHKITKRGQNVTFRCDPISEHNRLYWYRQTLGQGPEFLTYFQNEAQLEKSRLLSDRFSAERPKGSFSTLEIQRTEQGDSAMYLCASSEGTVQYFGPGTRLTVT.

This clonotype has a single count. The chain combines TRBV12-3 or TRBV12-4 with TRBJ2-7; TRBD2 matches at 7 bases. There are 15 residues in the CDR3. V dropped 2 bases and J dropped 7; count of bases not matched to a gene: 11. CDR3 DNA: TGTGCCAGCAGTTTATTCGGGACTAAGCACAATGAGCAGTACTTC. It is translated as CASSLFGTKHNEQYF.

This clonotype was seen at least ten times. The chain uses TRBV7-3 and TRBJ2-7, with D hard to call. The CDR3 runs to 13 residues. V shed 4 bases and J shed 6 bases, with 13 bases lying between them. Germline CDR1 is SGHTA and CDR2 is FQGTGA. The CDR3 nucleotides are TGTGCCAGCAGCTCCAAATCCGGATCCGAGCAGTACTTC. Encoded protein: CASSSKSGSEQYF.

V is TRBV27 and J is TRBJ2-7; TRBD2 matches 7 bases. J gave up 0 bases and V 5 bases, and 7 bases lay outside the gene matches. CDR1 and CDR2 from the germline V gene are MNHEY and SMNVEV (reference sequence). The CDR3 spans 15 residues. The CDR3 DNA sequence: TGTGCCAGCAGTAATCGCGGGGGTGTCTCCTACGAGCAGTACTTC. Its translation: CASSNRGGVSYEQYF.

This clonotype was counted between two and nine times. V usage is TRBV7-8 and J usage is TRBJ2-4; maybe TRBD2 (7 bases). The CDR3 spans 14 residues. Germline assignment: CDR1 SGHVS and CDR2 FQNEAQ. Trimming removed 4 bases at V and 7 bases at J, with 14 bases between. Here the CDR3 reads CASSSPEGGNIQYF. CDR3 DNA sequence: TGTGCCAGCAGCTCACCTGAGGGGGGGAACATTCAGTACTTC.

The chain has TRBV28 and TRBJ1-1; D is unresolved. The CDR3 contains 11 residues. The ends were cut back, 8 bases at V and 0 bases at J, with 4 bases in the middle. In germline, CDR1 is MDHEN, CDR2 SYDVKM. The CDR3 protein is CASGVNTEAFF. The DNA of the CDR3 is TGTGCCAGCGGAGTGAACACTGAAGCTTTCTTT.